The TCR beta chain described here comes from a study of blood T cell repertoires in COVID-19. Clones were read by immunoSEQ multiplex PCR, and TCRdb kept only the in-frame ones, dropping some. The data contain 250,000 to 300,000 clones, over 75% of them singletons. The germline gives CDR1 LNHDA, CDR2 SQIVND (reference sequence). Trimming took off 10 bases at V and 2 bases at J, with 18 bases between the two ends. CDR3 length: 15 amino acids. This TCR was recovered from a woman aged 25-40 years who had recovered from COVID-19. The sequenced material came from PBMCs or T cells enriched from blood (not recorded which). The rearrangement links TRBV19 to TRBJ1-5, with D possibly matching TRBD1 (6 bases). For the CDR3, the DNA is TGTGCCACCCAACTTACCAGGGGCGGCAATCAGCCCCAGCATTTT. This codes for CATQLTRGGNQPQHF.